These T cell receptor beta chains were read from a single sample in a study of T cell responses to AZD1222 COVID-19 vaccine. Data came from immunoSEQ multiplex PCR; TCRdb stores just in-frame clones and leaves some out. The data hold fewer than 150,000 clones, with roughly 91% observed a single time. The specimen was peripheral blood, collected 28 days after the second AZD1222 dose. All receptors come from an adult who received the AZD1222 COVID-19 vaccine. CDR3s include the opening cysteine and the closing phenylalanine or tryptophan. D genes are given only for firm matches. For some rows the clone size is stated as once, few or many, or as a class when expanded; others skip it.

V	D	J	size	DNA	CDR3
TRBV2	-	TRBJ2-7	-	TGTGCCAGCACCGGCCAGAGATCCTACGAGCAGTACTTC	CASTGQRSYEQYF
TRBV4-3	-	TRBJ2-2	-	TGCGCCAGCAGCCAAACGGAGGTGCCCGGGGAGCTGTTTTTT	CASSQTEVPGELFF
TRBV7-3	TRBD2	TRBJ2-1	-	TGTGCCAGCAGCTTCCGGGAGGGCCACAATGAGCAGTTCTTC	CASSFREGHNEQFF
TRBV9	-	TRBJ2-1	-	TGTGCCAGCAGCGTGAACACTTTAAATGAGCAGTTCTTC	CASSVNTLNEQFF
TRBV5-1	TRBD1	TRBJ1-1	-	TGCGCCAGCAGTAAAGACAGGGTTTGGGATGGCACTGAAGCTTTCTTT	CASSKDRVWDGTEAFF
TRBV6-2/TRBV6-3	-	TRBJ1-5	-	TGTGCCAGCAGTAGTCTTTATAGCAATCAGCCCCAGCATTTT	CASSSLYSNQPQHF
TRBV18	-	TRBJ2-3	-	TGTGCCAGCTCACCACAAGTGGGGGGGCCGTTAGATACGCAGTATTTT	CASSPQVGGPLDTQYF
TRBV7-9	-	TRBJ1-5	-	TGTGCCAGCAGCCCACCAGGGTTTGGTCAGCCCCAGCATTTT	CASSPPGFGQPQHF
TRBV30	-	TRBJ1-1	-	TGTGCCTGGAGTGCACAAGAGGACACTGAAGCTTTCTTT	CAWSAQEDTEAFF
TRBV7-9	-	TRBJ2-7	-	TGTGCCAGCAGCACACGACTAGCCTACGAGCAGTACTTC	CASSTRLAYEQYF
TRBV4-3	-	TRBJ1-2	-	TGCGCCAGCAGCCAGACTAACAGGGCGGACTATGGCTACACCTTC	CASSQTNRADYGYTF
TRBV28	-	TRBJ1-5	-	TGTGCCAGCAGTTTACGGGTCGGGAATGGCAATCAGCCCCAGCATTTT	CASSLRVGNGNQPQHF
TRBV19	-	TRBJ2-5	-	TGTGCCAGTAGTGTGTTGTACCAAGAGACCCAGTACTTC	CASSVLYQETQYF
TRBV14	-	TRBJ2-7	once	TGTGCCAGCAGCCAAGGAGCTGGCTCCTACGAGCAGTACTTC	CASSQGAGSYEQYF
TRBV4-1	-	TRBJ1-2	once	TGCGCCAGCAGCCAAGATCAGCTGGGTGGCTACACCTTC	CASSQDQLGGYTF
TRBV19	-	TRBJ2-5	-	TGTGCCAGTAGTATTAGGTTAACTGAAGAGACCCAGTACTTC	CASSIRLTEETQYF
TRBV30	-	TRBJ1-2	-	TGTGCCTGGACGCGGACATATGGCTACACCTTC	CAWTRTYGYTF
TRBV19	-	TRBJ1-1	-	TGTGCCAGTAGTCAACCGAGGGGGATCGTAGCTTTCTTT	CASSQPRGIVAFF
TRBV16	-	TRBJ1-6	-	TGTGCCAGCAGCCAAGGGCATTCACCCCTCCACTTT	CASSQGHSPLHF
TRBV7-2	-	TRBJ1-2	-	TGTGCCAGCAGCTTAGAGCCGGGGGGCTATGGCTACACCTTC	CASSLEPGGYGYTF
TRBV6-5	-	TRBJ2-5	-	TGTGCCAGCAGTCGGGATCCACAAGAGACCCAGTACTTC	CASSRDPQETQYF
TRBV7-2	-	TRBJ1-3	once	TGTGCCAGCAGCTTAACAGGGTTCTCCTCTGGAAACACCATATATTTT	CASSLTGFSSGNTIYF
TRBV7-6	-	TRBJ1-2	-	TGTGCCAGCAGCTCCGTGGGGGGGTCCGGCTACACCTTC	CASSSVGGSGYTF
TRBV4-1	-	TRBJ2-1	-	TGCGCCAGCAGCCAAGAGAGGGGGGTCGGTAGGAGCTTCTTC	CASSQERGVGRSFF
TRBV27	-	TRBJ1-5	-	TGTGCCAGCAGTTTTGGAGGGAACCTTTTGCAGCCCCAGCATTTT	CASSFGGNLLQPQHF
TRBV9	-	TRBJ1-1	-	TGTGCCAGCAGCGTAGATCTACAGATGAACACTGAAGCTTTCTTT	CASSVDLQMNTEAFF
TRBV11-2	-	TRBJ2-7	-	TGTGCCAGTGGGGGAGTCTCCTACGAGCAGTACTTC	CASGGVSYEQYF
TRBV18	-	TRBJ1-6	-	TGTGCCAGCTCACCGAGGGGCGACTCACCCCTCCACTTT	CASSPRGDSPLHF
TRBV7-9	-	TRBJ2-2	-	TGTGCCAGCAGCTTAGGACGGAACACCGGGGAGCTGTTTTTT	CASSLGRNTGELFF
TRBV12-5	-	TRBJ1-4	-	TGTGCTAGTGGTTTGAAACAGGGACCGACTGAAAAACTGTTTTTT	CASGLKQGPTEKLFF
TRBV7-2	-	TRBJ2-5	-	TGTGCCAGCAGCACTGGGGCGTTCGGCGCTGGGACCCAGTACTTC	CASSTGAFGAGTQYF
TRBV11-2	-	TRBJ2-7	-	TGTGCCAGCAGCTTAAACCGGGACACCTACCCTGCCTACGAGCAGTACTTC	CASSLNRDTYPAYEQYF
TRBV9	-	TRBJ1-3	-	TGTGCCAGCGGACTTTGGGGGGCTGGAAACACCATATATTTT	CASGLWGAGNTIYF
TRBV5-5	-	TRBJ2-1	once	TGTGCCAGCAGCTCGATGGACGGGTACAATGAGCAGTTCTTC	CASSSMDGYNEQFF